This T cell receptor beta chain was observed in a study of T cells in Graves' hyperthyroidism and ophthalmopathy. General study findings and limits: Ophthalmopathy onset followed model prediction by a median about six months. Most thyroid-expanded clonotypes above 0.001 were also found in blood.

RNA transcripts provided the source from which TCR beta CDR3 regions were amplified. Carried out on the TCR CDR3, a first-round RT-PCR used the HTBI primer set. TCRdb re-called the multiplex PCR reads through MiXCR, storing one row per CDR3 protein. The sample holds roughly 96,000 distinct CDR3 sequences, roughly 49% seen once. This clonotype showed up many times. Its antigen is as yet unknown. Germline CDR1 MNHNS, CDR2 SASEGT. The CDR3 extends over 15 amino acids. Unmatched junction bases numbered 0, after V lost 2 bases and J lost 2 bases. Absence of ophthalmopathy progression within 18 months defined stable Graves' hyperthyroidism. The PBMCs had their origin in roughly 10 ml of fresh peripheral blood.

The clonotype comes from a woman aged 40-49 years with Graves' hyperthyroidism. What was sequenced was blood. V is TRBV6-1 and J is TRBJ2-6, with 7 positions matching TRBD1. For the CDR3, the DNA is TGTGCCAGCAGTGAACAGGGGGCTGGGGCCAACGTCCTGACTTTC. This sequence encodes CASSEQGAGANVLTF.